The clone carrying this TCR beta chain was seen at least ten times. This entry belongs to a study of low-dose radiotherapy and immunotherapy resistance in tumors. Turning to the study itself: Intravenous ipilimumab 1 mg/kg every six weeks was given with nivolumab 240 mg every two weeks. Patients took aspirin (300 mg orally, daily) for four cycles beginning at cycle 1 day 1.

V was pared by 0 bases and J by 5 bases, with 4 bases between. This CDR3 has 12 residues. CDR1 is LNHNV and CDR2 is YYDKDF in the germline V gene (reference sequence). Primers used for first-strand cDNA, a TRAV- and TRBV-specific set, covered both alpha and beta chains. A roughly 19-cycle PCR with a constant-region primer and V-primer adapter amplified TCRs. TCRdb reprocessed the reads via MiXCR and lists one record per CDR3 protein. The table shows approximately 100,000 distinct CDR3 sequences, with under 25% occurring only once. Time point: after trial treatment. Treatment meaning: LDRT plus nivolumab, ipilimumab, low-dose cyclophosphamide and aspirin (RACIN trial). Solid tumors that lacked tumor-infiltrating lymphocytes and were advanced were present in eligible patients.

This chain joins TRBV15 and TRBJ1-1; D not certain. The sequence was collected from a male donor with prostate cancer. The sample was PBMCs, taken after low-dose radiotherapy plus immunotherapy. CDR3 in amino acids: CATSRDQTEAFF. In DNA, the CDR3 is TGTGCCACCAGCAGAGATCAGACTGAAGCTTTCTTT.